This TCR beta chain was observed in a study of T cells after yellow fever vaccination. The CDR3 consists of 13 residues. The germline V gene has CDR1 DFQATT and CDR2 SNEGSKA (reference sequence). The ends were cut back, 5 bases at V and 3 bases at J, with 13 bases in the middle. TCRdb ran MiXCR on the 5' RACE reads and lists one entry per CDR3 protein. The repertoire holds approximately 250,000 distinct CDR3 sequences, with 6.5% to 7.5% as singletons. The chain couples TRBV20-1 to TRBJ2-5; D is tentatively TRBD1 or TRBD2 (6 bases each). The specimen was CD4+ T cells sorted from PBMCs, collected on the day of the yellow fever booster vaccination. The source of this sequence is a man between 25 and 39 years old who received the YFV17D yellow fever vaccine. The DNA of the CDR3 is TGCAGTGCTCGGGGGCCAGGTGAAGAGACCCAGTACTTC. Its protein product is CSARGPGEETQYF.